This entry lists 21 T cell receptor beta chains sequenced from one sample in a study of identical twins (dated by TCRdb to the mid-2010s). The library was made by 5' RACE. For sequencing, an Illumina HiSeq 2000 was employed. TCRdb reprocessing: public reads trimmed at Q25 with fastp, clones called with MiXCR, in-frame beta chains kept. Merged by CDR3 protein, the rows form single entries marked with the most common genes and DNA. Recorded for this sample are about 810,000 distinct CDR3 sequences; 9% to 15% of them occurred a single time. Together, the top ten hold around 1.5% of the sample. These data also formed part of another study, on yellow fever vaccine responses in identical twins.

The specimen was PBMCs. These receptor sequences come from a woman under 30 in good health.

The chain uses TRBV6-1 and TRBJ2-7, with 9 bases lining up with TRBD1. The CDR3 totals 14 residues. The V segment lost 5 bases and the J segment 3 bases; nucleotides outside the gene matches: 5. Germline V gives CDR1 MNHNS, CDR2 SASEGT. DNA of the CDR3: TGTGCCAGCAGTAGGGGACAGGGAGGCTACGAGCAGTACGTC. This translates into CASSRGQGGYEQYV.

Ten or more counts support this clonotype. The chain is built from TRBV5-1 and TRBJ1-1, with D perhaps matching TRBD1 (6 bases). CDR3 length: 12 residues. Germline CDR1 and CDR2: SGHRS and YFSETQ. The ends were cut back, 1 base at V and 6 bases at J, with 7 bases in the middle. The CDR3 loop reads CASSLTGSEAFF. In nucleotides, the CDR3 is TGCGCCAGCAGCTTGACAGGGTCTGAAGCTTTCTTT.

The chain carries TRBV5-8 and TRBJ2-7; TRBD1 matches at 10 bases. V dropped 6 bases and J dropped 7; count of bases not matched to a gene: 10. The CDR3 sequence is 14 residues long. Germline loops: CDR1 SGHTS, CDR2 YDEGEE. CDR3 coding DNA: TGTGCCAGCAACCCGGGACAGGGGTATACGGAGCAGTACTTC. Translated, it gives CASNPGQGYTEQYF.

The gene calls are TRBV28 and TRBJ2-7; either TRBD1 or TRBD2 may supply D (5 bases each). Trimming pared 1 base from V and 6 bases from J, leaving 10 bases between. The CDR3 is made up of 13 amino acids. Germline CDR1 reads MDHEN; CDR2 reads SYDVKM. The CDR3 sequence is CASSLSPRGEQYF. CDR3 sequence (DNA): TGTGCCAGCAGTTTATCTCCGAGGGGCGAGCAGTACTTC.

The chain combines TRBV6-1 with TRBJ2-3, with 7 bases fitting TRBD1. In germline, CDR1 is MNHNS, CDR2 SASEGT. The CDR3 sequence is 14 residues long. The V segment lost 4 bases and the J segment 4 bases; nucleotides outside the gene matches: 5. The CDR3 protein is CASSGMTGPDTQYF. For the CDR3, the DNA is TGTGCCAGCAGTGGAATGACAGGGCCAGATACGCAGTATTTT.

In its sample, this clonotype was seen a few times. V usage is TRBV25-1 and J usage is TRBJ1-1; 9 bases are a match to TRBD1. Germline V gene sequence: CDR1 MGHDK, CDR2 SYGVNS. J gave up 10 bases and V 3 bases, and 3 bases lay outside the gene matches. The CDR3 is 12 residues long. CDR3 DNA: TGTGCCAGCAGTGACCCGGGACAGGGAGCTTTCTTT. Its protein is CASSDPGQGAFF. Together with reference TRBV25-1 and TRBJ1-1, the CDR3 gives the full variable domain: EADIYQTPRYLVIGTGKKITLECSQTMGHDKMYWYQQDPGMELHLIHYSYGVNSTEKGDLSSESTVSRIRTEHFPLTLESARPSHTSQYLCASSDPGQGAFFGQGTRLTVV.

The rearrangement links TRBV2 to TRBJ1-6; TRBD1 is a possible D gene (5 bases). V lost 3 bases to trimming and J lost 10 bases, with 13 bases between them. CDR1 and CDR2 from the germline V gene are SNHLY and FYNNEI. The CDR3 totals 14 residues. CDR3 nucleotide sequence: TGTGCCAGCAGTGAGGACGGGGGAAGCTCACCCCTCCACTTT. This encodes CASSEDGGSSPLHF.

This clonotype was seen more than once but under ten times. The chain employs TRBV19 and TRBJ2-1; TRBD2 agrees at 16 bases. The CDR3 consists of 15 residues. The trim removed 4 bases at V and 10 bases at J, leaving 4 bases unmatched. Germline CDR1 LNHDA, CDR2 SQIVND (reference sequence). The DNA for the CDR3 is TGTGCCAGTAGTACAGGGACTAGCGGGAGGGTAGAGCAGTTCTTC. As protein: CASSTGTSGRVEQFF.

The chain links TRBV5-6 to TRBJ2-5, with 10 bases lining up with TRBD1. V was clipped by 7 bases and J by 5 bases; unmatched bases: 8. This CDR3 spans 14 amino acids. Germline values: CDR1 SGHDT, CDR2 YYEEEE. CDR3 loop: CASEDRGYKETQYF. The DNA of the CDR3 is TGTGCCAGCGAGGACAGGGGGTACAAGGAGACCCAGTACTTC.

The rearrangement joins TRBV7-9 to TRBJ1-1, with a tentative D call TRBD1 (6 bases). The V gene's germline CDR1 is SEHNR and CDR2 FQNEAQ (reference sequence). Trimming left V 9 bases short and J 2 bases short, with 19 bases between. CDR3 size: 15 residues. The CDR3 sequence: CASSGDQGYNTEAFF. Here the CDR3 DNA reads TGTGCCAGTTCAGGGGATCAGGGGTACAACACTGAAGCTTTCTTT.

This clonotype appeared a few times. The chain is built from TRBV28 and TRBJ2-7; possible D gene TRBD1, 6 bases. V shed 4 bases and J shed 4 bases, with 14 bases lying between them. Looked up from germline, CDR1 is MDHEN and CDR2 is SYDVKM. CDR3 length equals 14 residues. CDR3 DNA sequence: TGTGCCAGCAGTTCACGTATGGGGGCTTACGAGCAGTACGTC. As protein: CASSSRMGAYEQYV.

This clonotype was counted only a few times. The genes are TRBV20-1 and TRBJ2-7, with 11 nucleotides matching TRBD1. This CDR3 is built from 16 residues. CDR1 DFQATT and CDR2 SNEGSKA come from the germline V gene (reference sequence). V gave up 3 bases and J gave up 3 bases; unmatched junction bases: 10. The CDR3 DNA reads TGCAGTGCTAGGAATCCTGGGACAGGGGGGTTCTACGAGCAGTACGTC. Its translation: CSARNPGTGGFYEQYV.

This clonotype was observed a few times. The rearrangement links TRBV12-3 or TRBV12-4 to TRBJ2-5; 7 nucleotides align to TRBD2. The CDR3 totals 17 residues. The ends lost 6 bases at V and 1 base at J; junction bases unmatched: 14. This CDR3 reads CASSRGDLQNGQETQYF. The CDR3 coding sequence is TGTGCCAGCAGCCGGGGGGACTTACAAAACGGCCAAGAGACCCAGTACTTC.

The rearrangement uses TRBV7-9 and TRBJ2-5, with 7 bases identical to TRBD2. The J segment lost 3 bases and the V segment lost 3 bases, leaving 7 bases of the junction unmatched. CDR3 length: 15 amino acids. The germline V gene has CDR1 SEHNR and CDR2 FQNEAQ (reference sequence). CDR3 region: CASSLLSGSKETQYF. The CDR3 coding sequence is TGTGCCAGCAGCTTGCTTAGCGGGTCTAAAGAGACCCAGTACTTC.

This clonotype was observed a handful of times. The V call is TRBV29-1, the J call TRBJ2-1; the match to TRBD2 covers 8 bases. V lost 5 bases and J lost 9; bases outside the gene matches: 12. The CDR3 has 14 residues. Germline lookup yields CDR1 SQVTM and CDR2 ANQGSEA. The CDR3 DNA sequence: TGCAGCGTTTTACCGGGACTAGGGGAGGGTGAGCAGTTCTTC. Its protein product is CSVLPGLGEGEQFF.

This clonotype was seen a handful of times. The CDR3 sequence is CASSLADSWGHYEQYF. The CDR3 DNA is TGCGCCAGCAGCTTGGCTGACTCCTGGGGGCACTACGAGCAGTACTTC. The rearrangement links TRBV5-1 to TRBJ2-7, with D tentatively TRBD1 (6 bases). This CDR3 region has 16 residues. CDR1 and CDR2 from the germline V gene are SGHRS and YFSETQ. Trimming stripped 0 bases from V and 3 bases from J, with 16 bases between.

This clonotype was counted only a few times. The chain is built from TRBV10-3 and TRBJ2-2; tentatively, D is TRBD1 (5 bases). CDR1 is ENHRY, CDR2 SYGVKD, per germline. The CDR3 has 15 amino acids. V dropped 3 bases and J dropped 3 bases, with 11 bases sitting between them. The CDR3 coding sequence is TGTGCCATCAGTGAAAGGGGTGTGGACACCGGGGAGCTGTTTTTT. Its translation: CAISERGVDTGELFF.

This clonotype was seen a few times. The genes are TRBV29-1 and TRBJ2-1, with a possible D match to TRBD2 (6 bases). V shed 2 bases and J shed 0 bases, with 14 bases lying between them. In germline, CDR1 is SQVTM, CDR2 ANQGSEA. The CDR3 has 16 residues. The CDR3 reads CSVECRRENSYNEQFF. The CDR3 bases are TGCAGCGTTGAATGTCGTCGGGAGAACTCCTACAATGAGCAGTTCTTC.

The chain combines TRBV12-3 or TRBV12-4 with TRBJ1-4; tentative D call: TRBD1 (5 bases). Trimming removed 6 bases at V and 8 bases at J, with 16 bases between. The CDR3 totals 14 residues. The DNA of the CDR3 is TGTGCCAGCAGCTACGACAGAGCAAACGAAAAACTGTTTTTT. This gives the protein CASSYDRANEKLFF.

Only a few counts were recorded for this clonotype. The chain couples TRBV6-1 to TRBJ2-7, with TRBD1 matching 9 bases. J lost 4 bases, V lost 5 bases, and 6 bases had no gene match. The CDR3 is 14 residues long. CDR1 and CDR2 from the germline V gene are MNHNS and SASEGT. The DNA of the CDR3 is TGTGCCAGCAGTACCACGACAGGGGGGTACGAGCAGTACTTC. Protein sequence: CASSTTTGGYEQYF.

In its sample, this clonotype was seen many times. The CDR3 DNA reads TGCAGTGCTAAAGGGCTTTACGAGCAGTACGTC. It is translated as CSAKGLYEQYV. This chain connects TRBV20-1 to TRBJ2-7; no reliable D call. The CDR3 is 11 residues long. Germline lookup yields CDR1 DFQATT and CDR2 SNEGSKA (reference sequence). Trimming took off 4 bases at V and 4 bases at J, with 8 bases between the two ends.